These 30 T cell receptor beta chains originate from one sample sequenced in a study of CD8 T cells in Susac syndrome. After extraction with the RNeasy kit, about 0.5 to 1 ug of the RNA was reverse transcribed using random hexamers. In TCRdb, the immunoSEQ multiplex PCR reads were re-called with MiXCR into one record per CDR3 protein. In the table there are some 260,000 distinct CDR3 sequences, about 93% of which are singletons. The material sequenced was CD4+ T cells from PBMCs. These receptors originate from a human donor with multiple sclerosis.

This chain uses TRBV30 with TRBJ2-2, with unresolved D. The CDR3 is 11 residues long. The V gene's germline CDR1 is GTSNPN and CDR2 SVGIG (reference sequence). Trimming shortened V by 3 bases and J by 6 bases, and 5 bases separated the two germline ends. The CDR3 DNA reads TGTGCCTGGAGAGGCCCCGGGGAGCTGTTTTTT. It yields the protein CAWRGPGELFF.

V and J are TRBV5-1 and TRBJ2-1; 10 bases are shared with TRBD1. CDR1 is SGHRS and CDR2 is YFSETQ in the germline V gene. The ends lost 5 bases at V and 4 bases at J; junction bases unmatched: 12. The CDR3 is 17 residues long. This CDR3 reads CASSRASGTGAYNEQFF. The CDR3, as DNA: TGCGCCAGCAGTCGCGCTTCCGGGACAGGGGCATACAATGAGCAGTTCTTC.

This chain uses TRBV20-1 with TRBJ1-2, with D possibly matching TRBD1 (5 bases). V shed 3 bases and J shed 8 bases, with 13 bases lying between them. Germline V CDR1 and CDR2: DFQATT, SNEGSKA (reference sequence). The CDR3 sequence is 12 residues long. The CDR3 region has the DNA TGCAGTGCTAGTGGGGGGTGGAGAGGCTACACCTTC. Translated, it gives CSASGGWRGYTF.

V is TRBV23-1 and J is TRBJ1-2; 8 positions match TRBD1. TRBV23-1 is designated an ORF whose function remains uncertain. CDR3 size: 13 residues. The V segment lost 3 bases and the J segment 7 bases; nucleotides outside the gene matches: 4. CDR3 sequence reads: CASSHTGGAGYTF. The CDR3 bases are TGCGCCAGCAGTCATACAGGGGGAGCTGGCTACACCTTC.

This chain connects TRBV20-1 to TRBJ1-5; maybe TRBD1 (6 bases). Germline CDR1 and CDR2: DFQATT and SNEGSKA (reference sequence). The CDR3 has 13 residues. V dropped 0 bases and J dropped 5 bases, with 8 bases sitting between them. CDR3 protein: CSARDRGHQPQHF. The CDR3 bases are TGCAGTGCTAGAGACAGGGGCCATCAGCCCCAGCATTTT.

The gene calls are TRBV7-2 and TRBJ2-6; unclear D gene. The germline V and J ends were trimmed by 1 base and 2 bases, with 3 bases remaining between them. This CDR3 region has 14 residues. Germline V gene sequence: CDR1 SGHTA, CDR2 FQGNSA. The CDR3 is CASSLGAGANVLTF. The CDR3, as DNA: TGTGCCAGCAGCTTAGGCGCTGGGGCCAACGTCCTGACTTTC.

The chain links TRBV5-4 to TRBJ2-3; 9 bases match TRBD1. J lost 5 bases, V lost 4 bases, and 8 bases had no gene match. The CDR3 sequence is 15 residues long. Germline CDR1 is SGHNT and CDR2 is YYREEE (reference sequence). CDR3 coding DNA: TGTGCCAGCAGCAGTACAGGGGGCGCCGGAGATACGCAGTATTTT. It encodes CASSSTGGAGDTQYF.

This chain connects TRBV6-6 to TRBJ2-5; D possibly matches TRBD1 or TRBD2 (5 bases each). Between the trimmed V and J ends, which lost 5 bases and 5 bases, there was a span of 15 bases. This CDR3 is built from 14 residues. Germline V CDR1 and CDR2: MNHNY, SVGAGI (reference sequence). CDR3 region: CASSPGGGWETQYF. The CDR3 DNA follows: TGTGCCAGCAGTCCGGGTGGGGGTTGGGAGACCCAGTACTTC.

This chain connects TRBV30 to TRBJ1-3; D is possibly TRBD1 (5 bases). The V end was cut by 3 bases, the J end by 3 bases, with 12 bases between. This CDR3 is built from 14 residues. Per germline, CDR1 GTSNPN and CDR2 SVGIG (reference sequence). CDR3 bases: TGTGCCTGGAGGGCCGGGGGACTTGGAAACACCATATATTTT. Translation gives CAWRAGGLGNTIYF.

V usage is TRBV7-9 and J usage is TRBJ2-1; no clear D. V lost 7 bases and J lost 8, with 9 bases in between. CDR1 and CDR2 (germline): SEHNR, FQNEAQ (reference sequence). CDR3 length: 11 amino acids. This CDR3 reads CASTGVYEQFF. CDR3 sequence (DNA): TGTGCCAGCACTGGTGTTTATGAGCAGTTCTTC.

This rearrangement joins TRBV6-5 to TRBJ2-4; TRBD2 matches 7 bases. The J segment lost 9 bases and the V segment lost 0 bases, leaving 8 bases of the junction unmatched. The CDR3 has 15 amino acids. CDR1 is MNHEY, CDR2 SVGAGI, per germline. CDR3: CASSYSTRESSIQYF. CDR3 in DNA: TGTGCCAGCAGTTACTCGACGCGGGAGTCGAGCATTCAGTACTTC.

The chain's CDR3 is CASSLASGGARGTDTQYF. The CDR3 nucleotides are TGTGCCAGCAGCTTAGCTAGCGGGGGGGCCCGCGGTACAGATACGCAGTATTTT. This sequence joins TRBV11-2 and TRBJ2-3; TRBD2 matches 12 bases. V trimming: 1 base; J trimming: 3 bases; junction bases outside the gene matches: 8. The CDR3 is 18 amino acids. CDR1 is SGHAT, CDR2 FQNNGV, per germline.

V is TRBV6-6 and J is TRBJ2-7; D remains unclear. V gave up 4 bases and J gave up 3 bases, with 4 bases separating them. Germline loops: CDR1 MNHNY, CDR2 SVGAGI (reference sequence). CDR3 size: 11 residues. The CDR3 loop reads CASSSLYEQYF. The CDR3 bases are TGTGCCAGCAGTTCCCTCTACGAGCAGTACTTC.

This chain joins TRBV24-1 and TRBJ2-3; no firm D call. Between the trimmed V and J ends, which lost 1 base and 1 base, there was a span of 11 bases. Looked up from germline, CDR1 is KGHDR and CDR2 is SFDVKD. The CDR3 loop spans 16 amino acids. CDR3 loop: CATSDLSGSRTDTQYF. In DNA, the CDR3 is TGTGCCACCAGTGATTTATCCGGGTCGCGCACAGATACGCAGTATTTT.

The genes are TRBV6-5 and TRBJ2-4; tentatively, D is TRBD2 (5 bases). The CDR3 runs to 14 residues. CDR1 is MNHEY, CDR2 SVGAGI, per germline. The V and J ends lost 6 bases and 5 bases respectively, with 14 bases between them. CDR3 amino acids: CASRSVGEENIQYF. CDR3 DNA: TGTGCCAGCAGGTCCGTGGGAGAGGAAAACATTCAGTACTTC.

Regarding this clonotype: One end of the junction varies from germline; a read error may be responsible. CDR3 DNA: TGTGCCACCAGCGGAGAGGTGGGGGGCCTAGGAGCTTTCTTT. Translating it yields CATSGEVGGLGAFF. The genes are TRBV15 and TRBJ1-1; tentatively, D is TRBD1 (6 bases). The CDR3 totals 14 residues. Germline V gives CDR1 LNHNV, CDR2 YYDKDF (reference sequence).

This rearrangement joins TRBV2 to TRBJ1-1; D is perhaps TRBD1 (6 bases). Trimming shortened V by 2 bases and J by 6 bases, and 16 bases separated the two germline ends. CDR1 SNHLY and CDR2 FYNNEI come from the germline V gene. There are 15 residues in the CDR3. The CDR3: CASSESFATGAEAFF. CDR3 sequence (DNA): TGTGCCAGCAGTGAAAGCTTTGCGACAGGAGCTGAAGCTTTCTTT.

The V and J genes are TRBV12-3 or TRBV12-4 and TRBJ1-1, with D possibly TRBD1 on 6 matching bases. The ends were cut back, 6 bases at V and 2 bases at J, with 13 bases in the middle. This CDR3 is built from 14 residues. The CDR3 loop is CASSSTQGNTEAFF. For the CDR3, the DNA is TGTGCCAGCAGCTCGACACAGGGAAACACTGAAGCTTTCTTT.

The CDR3: CASSQVSGGSGNQPQHF. CDR3 nucleotide sequence: TGTGCCAGCAGCCAGGTTTCTGGGGGGTCGGGCAATCAGCCCCAGCATTTT. The rearrangement links TRBV3-1 to TRBJ1-5, with D possibly matching TRBD1 (5 bases). Germline loops: CDR1 LGHDT, CDR2 YNNKEL (reference sequence). This CDR3 has 17 residues. Deletions cut 3 bases from V and 2 bases from J, with 17 bases between.

The chain combines TRBV5-1 with TRBJ2-5; either TRBD1 or TRBD2 may fit D (5 bases each). V was clipped by 6 bases and J by 1 base, with 10 bases between them. Germline lookup yields CDR1 SGHRS and CDR2 YFSETQ. The CDR3 runs 13 residues. CDR3 sequence reads: CASNPGPQETQYF. CDR3 sequence (DNA): TGCGCCAGCAACCCGGGGCCCCAAGAGACCCAGTACTTC. Full variable domain (missing parts from reference TRBV5-1 and TRBJ2-5): KAGVTQTPRYLIKTRGQQVTLSCSPISGHRSVSWYQQTPGQGLQFLFEYFSETQRNKGNFPGRFSGRQFSNSRSEMNVSTLELGDSALYLCASNPGPQETQYFGPGTRLLVL.

In nucleotides, the CDR3 is TGTGCCACCAGTGATTACGTTCGGGACATCTTTTTCTTC. Translation gives CATSDYVRDIFFF. The V call is TRBV24-1, the J call TRBJ2-1, with TRBD1 as a possible D gene (6 bases). The CDR3 consists of 13 residues. Trimming removed 2 bases from V and 16 bases from J, with 17 bases in between. In germline, CDR1 is KGHDR, CDR2 SFDVKD.

This sequence joins TRBV3-1 and TRBJ2-1; 8 bases map to TRBD1. CDR3 length: 13 residues. CDR1 and CDR2 from the germline V gene are LGHDT and YNNKEL (reference sequence). The trim removed 0 bases at V and 11 bases at J, leaving 3 bases unmatched. CDR3 sequence: CASSQERQGKQFF. The CDR3 DNA sequence: TGTGCCAGCAGCCAAGAGCGACAGGGGAAGCAGTTCTTC.

J is TRBJ1-4 and V is TRBV2; D possibly corresponds to TRBD1 (5 bases). CDR1 SNHLY and CDR2 FYNNEI come from the germline V gene. The CDR3 is made up of 14 amino acids. The V gene lost 7 bases and the J gene lost 7 bases, with 16 bases spanning the gap. The DNA for the CDR3 is TGTGCCAGCACAGCCCCAAGGGGCTTTGAAAAACTGTTTTTT. It is translated as CASTAPRGFEKLFF. Complete variable domain (other parts from reference TRBV2 and TRBJ1-4): EPEVTQTPSHQVTQMGQEVILRCVPISNHLYFYWYRQILGQKVEFLVSFYNNEISEKSEIFDDQFSVERPDGSNFTLKIRSTKLEDSAMYFCASTAPRGFEKLFFGSGTQLSVL.

In this sample, this clonotype turned up once. The V and J genes are TRBV6-5 and TRBJ2-1, with D possibly TRBD2 on 5 matching bases. The CDR3 has 14 amino acids. Germline assignment: CDR1 MNHEY and CDR2 SVGAGI. Trimming took off 6 bases at V and 6 bases at J, with 15 bases between the two ends. CDR3 DNA sequence: TGTGCCAGCAGCTCCCGGACTGGAGTCAATGAGCAGTTCTTC. It specifies CASSSRTGVNEQFF.

This chain links TRBV27 with TRBJ2-3; D unresolved. This CDR3 contains 14 residues. Looked up from germline, CDR1 is MNHEY and CDR2 is SMNVEV (reference sequence). Trimming removed 2 bases at V and 0 bases at J, with 6 bases between. The chain's CDR3 is CASSLTGSTDTQYF. CDR3 in DNA: TGTGCCAGCAGTTTAACCGGCAGCACAGATACGCAGTATTTT.

The rearrangement joins TRBV5-1 to TRBJ2-7, with TRBD2 identical over 7 bases. Per the germline V gene, CDR1 is SGHRS and CDR2 is YFSETQ. This CDR3 contains 15 residues. V lost 4 bases to trimming and J lost 0 bases; unmatched junction nucleotides: 7. The CDR3 DNA is TGCGCCAGCAGCCAAAGCGGGGCCTCCTCCTACGAGCAGTACTTC. Its protein is CASSQSGASSYEQYF.

This clonotype has only one observation. V is TRBV7-8 and J is TRBJ2-7; possible D gene TRBD1, 5 bases. V shed 5 bases and J shed 3 bases, with 11 bases lying between them. The CDR3 runs to 13 residues. In germline, CDR1 is SGHVS, CDR2 FQNEAQ. The CDR3 protein is CASSASGNYEQYV. CDR3 sequence (DNA): TGTGCCAGCAGCGCCTCAGGGAACTACGAGCAGTACGTC.

The chain has TRBV3-1 and TRBJ2-1, with D hard to call. Germline CDR1 and CDR2: LGHDT and YNNKEL (reference sequence). The CDR3 has 14 amino acids. V lost 0 bases and J 8 bases, leaving 11 bases between the germline ends. CDR3 nucleotide sequence: TGTGCCAGCAGCCAAGATCCGGGTCTCGATGAGCAGTTCTTC. Its translation: CASSQDPGLDEQFF.

The rearrangement joins TRBV6-2 or TRBV6-3 to TRBJ2-1; 10 bases line up with TRBD2. V lost 8 bases to trimming and J lost 3 bases; unmatched junction nucleotides: 4. CDR3 length: 14 amino acids. Germline V gene sequence: CDR1 MNHEY, CDR2 SVGEGT. CDR3 amino acids: CASRLAGDYNEQFF. CDR3 bases: TGTGCCAGCCGGCTAGCGGGGGACTACAATGAGCAGTTCTTC.

This rearrangement joins TRBV6-5 to TRBJ1-1; no clear D. Per the germline V gene, CDR1 is MNHEY and CDR2 is SVGAGI. V was clipped by 7 bases and J by 4 bases, with 7 bases between them. The length of the CDR3 is 11 residues. For the CDR3, the DNA is TGTGCCAGCACCGGCGGCACTGAAGCTTTCTTT. Protein: CASTGGTEAFF.